The T cell receptor beta chain described here comes from a study of T cell clones after liver transplantation. Only in-frame clones appear in the TCRdb table, and some are missing; sequencing was by immunoSEQ multiplex PCR. Seen here are tens of thousands of clones, 90% to 95% observed once, and the top ten hold approximately 1%. Deletions cut 3 bases from V and 4 bases from J, with 7 bases between. CDR1 and CDR2 from the germline V gene are MDHEN and SYDVKM. The CDR3 totals 13 residues. V usage is TRBV28 and J usage is TRBJ2-1; no clear D gene. The sample was CD4+ T cells from blood, taken about 25 months after liver transplant. This clonotype was obtained from a human patient who received a liver transplant. Some T cells may be transferred from the graft donor. Here the CDR3 DNA reads TGTGCCAGCAGTTTCGGTCGGTACAATGAGCAGTTCTTC. It yields the protein CASSFGRYNEQFF.